Following are 7 T cell receptor beta chains from one sample sequenced in a study of T cell responses to AZD1222 COVID-19 vaccine. The method was immunoSEQ multiplex PCR; TCRdb's version includes in-frame clones alone and lacks a portion of them. This repertoire shows 100,000 to 150,000 clones, more than 75% found once; its top ten account for 9.8%. The sample was peripheral blood, taken on day 0 of AZD1222 vaccination. These receptors all come from an adult in good health.

This chain joins TRBV18 and TRBJ2-7, with D maybe TRBD2 (6 bases). V was clipped by 0 bases and J by 0 bases, with 9 bases between them. Germline values: CDR1 KGHSH, CDR2 LQKENI. The CDR3 extends over 15 amino acids. CDR3: CASSPPGGSSYEQYF. CDR3 sequence (DNA): TGTGCCAGCTCACCACCGGGGGGAAGCTCCTACGAGCAGTACTTC.

This chain links TRBV5-1 with TRBJ2-7, with 10 bases matching TRBD2. CDR1 is SGHRS and CDR2 is YFSETQ in the germline V gene. Trimming took 5 bases from V and 1 from J; bases not matched to a gene: 3. The CDR3 is 14 amino acids. Written as DNA, the CDR3 is TGCGCCAGCAGACTAGCGGGACCTTCCTACGAGCAGTACTTC. Translating it yields CASRLAGPSYEQYF.

The genes are TRBV25-1 and TRBJ2-7; no reliable D call. Germline V lookup: CDR1 MGHDK, CDR2 SYGVNS. The CDR3 is made up of 14 amino acids. Deletions cut 0 bases from V and 1 base from J, with 7 bases between. CDR3 bases: TGTGCCAGCAGTGAATACGGCAGGTCCTACGAGCAGTACTTC. Its protein is CASSEYGRSYEQYF.

V and J are TRBV4-1 and TRBJ1-2; a weak D match, TRBD1 (6 bases). From germline, CDR1 is MGHRA and CDR2 YSYEKL. Trimming took 4 bases from V and 1 from J, leaving 10 bases between them. The CDR3 has 14 amino acids. CDR3 nucleotides: TGCGCCAGCAGCCCGACAGGCAATAACTATGGCTACACCTTC. Its protein product is CASSPTGNNYGYTF.

This clone has only one observation. The chain combines TRBV4-2 with TRBJ2-3, with 7 bases fitting TRBD1. Trimming removed 3 bases from V and 4 bases from J; junction bases left unmatched: 4. This CDR3 has 14 amino acids. Germline-derived CDR1 and CDR2 are LGHNA and YNFKEQ. The CDR3 loop reads CASSHARGPDTQYF. The DNA for the CDR3 is TGTGCCAGCAGCCACGCAAGGGGGCCAGATACGCAGTATTTT.

The table lists this clone with a count of one. This chain uses TRBV6-5 with TRBJ2-7, with 11 bases lining up with TRBD1. The germline gives CDR1 MNHEY, CDR2 SVGAGI. CDR3 length equals 15 residues. The V segment lost 0 bases and the J segment 5 bases; nucleotides outside the gene matches: 3. The CDR3 DNA sequence: TGTGCCAGCAGTTACTCAGGACAGGGGGCCCACGAGCAGTACTTC. This gives the protein CASSYSGQGAHEQYF.

The rearrangement joins TRBV14 to TRBJ2-7, with TRBD2 as a possible D gene (6 bases). The CDR3 is 17 residues long. Germline V gives CDR1 SGHDN, CDR2 FVKESK. V shed 1 base and J shed 0 bases, with 16 bases lying between them. The CDR3 coding sequence is TGTGCCAGCAGCCAAGGCTACCTAGCGTCAAGCTCCTACGAGCAGTACTTC. Residues: CASSQGYLASSSYEQYF.